A single sample gave rise to the 28 T cell receptor beta chains below, sequenced in a study of cytomegalovirus exposure and HLA in healthy donors. PCR amplification relied on 60 Vbeta primers (plus 13 Jbeta primers). Profiled with immunoSEQ multiplex PCR; TCRdb holds only in-frame clones, not every one. The sample contains approximately 94,000 clones, around 80% of which appear only once. Sequencing used PBMCs. The origin of the receptors is a man aged 25 to 40 in good health and CMV-seropositive.

The chain carries TRBV7-2 and TRBJ1-5; 8 bases are shared with TRBD1. CDR3 size: 15 residues. The germline gives CDR1 SGHTA, CDR2 FQGNSA. The trim removed 5 bases at V and 6 bases at J, leaving 9 bases unmatched. CDR3 sequence (DNA): TGTGCCAGCAGCCAGGGACAGGCTGGGAGTCAGCCCCAGCATTTT. Its protein is CASSQGQAGSQPQHF. The full variable domain, in which reference TRBV7-2 and TRBJ1-5 provide the parts outside the CDR3, is GAGVSQSPSNKVTEKGKDVELRCDPISGHTALYWYRQSLGQGLEFLIYFQGNSAPDKSGLPSDRFSAERTGGSVSTLTIQRTQQEDSAVYLCASSQGQAGSQPQHFGDGTRLSIL.

J is TRBJ2-2 and V is TRBV4-1; 8 bases map to TRBD2. With V trimmed by 4 bases and J by 7 bases, 26 bases remained unmatched. Germline CDR1 and CDR2: MGHRA and YSYEKL. This CDR3 spans 21 amino acids. CDR3 loop: CASSPPPGNSGKGMVVGELFF. As DNA, the CDR3 is TGCGCCAGCAGCCCCCCCCCGGGGAATAGCGGGAAGGGGATGGTTGTCGGGGAGCTGTTTTTT.

V is TRBV7-8 and J is TRBJ2-7; 9 bases line up with TRBD2. Germline CDR1 SGHVS, CDR2 FQNEAQ. CDR3 length equals 17 residues. The junction had 11 bases not matched to a gene; V was cut back by 5 bases and J by 0 bases. Written as DNA, the CDR3 is TGTGCCAGCAGCGCGAATAGCGGGGGCCTTAGCTCCTACGAGCAGTACGTC. Translating it yields CASSANSGGLSSYEQYV.

The rearrangement links TRBV15 to TRBJ1-1; D unclear. Germline CDR1 is LNHNV and CDR2 is YYDKDF (reference sequence). The CDR3 is 13 residues long. V lost 8 bases to trimming and J lost 5 bases, with 15 bases between them. The CDR3 coding sequence is TGTGCCACCTCAGGAGGGAGGGCTACTGAAGCTTTCTTT. Translation gives CATSGGRATEAFF.

The genes are TRBV10-3 and TRBJ1-1; 9 positions agree with TRBD1. Trimming removed 6 bases from V and 1 base from J; junction bases left unmatched: 3. The CDR3 sequence is 14 residues long. Germline lookup yields CDR1 ENHRY and CDR2 SYGVKD. The CDR3 loop reads CAISEQGANTEAFF. The CDR3 DNA reads as TGTGCCATCAGCGAACAGGGGGCGAACACTGAAGCTTTCTTT.

The gene calls are TRBV7-2 and TRBJ2-4; a possible D gene is TRBD2 (5 bases). This CDR3 spans 18 amino acids. Germline CDR1 SGHTA, CDR2 FQGNSA. Trimming took off 3 bases at V and 1 base at J, with 19 bases between the two ends. CDR3 DNA: TGTGCCAGCAGCTTCAGCACTAGGTCACCTGGGGCCAAAAACATTCAGTACTTC. This gives the protein CASSFSTRSPGAKNIQYF.

The chain carries TRBV27 and TRBJ1-5; TRBD1 is a possible D gene (5 bases). The CDR3 runs 15 residues. Germline assignment: CDR1 MNHEY and CDR2 SMNVEV (reference sequence). With 3 bases removed from V and 3 bases from J, the gap between germline ends came to 12 bases. The chain's CDR3 is CASSLGGAPNQPQHF. In DNA form, the CDR3 reads TGTGCCAGCAGTTTGGGAGGGGCCCCCAATCAGCCCCAGCATTTT.

The J gene is TRBJ1-1, the V gene TRBV29-1, with 10 bases fitting TRBD1. This CDR3 contains 12 residues. V lost 7 bases, J lost 4 bases, and 3 bases stayed unmatched. Germline loops: CDR1 SQVTM, CDR2 ANQGSEA. The CDR3 protein is CSARTGGTEAFF. CDR3 in DNA: TGCAGCGCCCGGACAGGGGGCACTGAAGCTTTCTTT.

The rearrangement links TRBV29-1 to TRBJ1-1, with D possibly matching TRBD1 (6 bases). Trimming shortened V by 4 bases and J by 5 bases, and 14 bases separated the two germline ends. In germline, CDR1 is SQVTM, CDR2 ANQGSEA. The CDR3 is 13 residues long. In DNA, the CDR3 is TGCAGCGTTGTGGCAGGGGCTTGGACTGAAGCTTTCTTT. Encoded protein: CSVVAGAWTEAFF.

This sequence joins TRBV2 and TRBJ2-2; possible D gene TRBD2, 6 bases. This CDR3 is 16 amino acids long. With 1 base removed from V and 0 bases from J, the gap between germline ends came to 9 bases. Germline V CDR1 and CDR2: SNHLY, FYNNEI. As DNA, the CDR3 is TGTGCCAGCAGTGAAGGGAGGGCTTCGAACACCGGGGAGCTGTTTTTT. This encodes CASSEGRASNTGELFF.

V is TRBV2 and J is TRBJ1-3; D is possibly TRBD1 (6 bases). The germline CDR1 and CDR2 sequences are SNHLY and FYNNEI. The CDR3 contains 16 residues. The V end lost 6 bases, the J end lost 1 base, and 16 bases lay between the germline ends. The CDR3 DNA sequence: TGTGCCAGCAGGCGAGGGGGGGCGCGATCTGGAAACACCATATATTTT. It is translated as CASRRGGARSGNTIYF. Filled out from reference TRBV2 and TRBJ1-3, the complete variable domain reads EPEVTQTPSHQVTQMGQEVILRCVPISNHLYFYWYRQILGQKVEFLVSFYNNEISEKSEIFDDQFSVERPDGSNFTLKIRSTKLEDSAMYFCASRRGGARSGNTIYFGEGSWLTVV.

J is TRBJ2-7 and V is TRBV4-2, with 7 bases aligning to TRBD2. The CDR3 is 15 amino acids. Germline V lookup: CDR1 LGHNA, CDR2 YNFKEQ. The junction had 7 bases not matched to a gene; V was cut back by 0 bases and J by 5 bases. The CDR3 bases are TGTGCCAGCAGCCAAGAAGGGACTATGGGGCACGAGCAGTACTTC. Translating it yields CASSQEGTMGHEQYF.

The rearrangement joins TRBV6-1 to TRBJ1-2; maybe TRBD1 (6 bases). The V end lost 0 bases, the J end lost 0 bases, and 8 bases lay between the germline ends. Germline V gene lookup returns CDR1 MNHNS and CDR2 SASEGT. The CDR3 contains 15 residues. CDR3 DNA: TGTGCCAGCAGTGAAGCCCGGACAGCTAACTATGGCTACACCTTC. This translates into CASSEARTANYGYTF.

The chain joins TRBV11-3 to TRBJ2-1, with TRBD1 identical over 10 bases. The CDR3 contains 17 residues. The germline CDR1 and CDR2 sequences are SGHNT and YENEEA. V lost 1 base and J lost 4; bases outside the gene matches: 7. This chain's CDR3 is CASSLAVGTGEYNEQFF. In nucleotides, the CDR3 is TGTGCCAGCAGCTTAGCCGTTGGGACAGGGGAATACAATGAGCAGTTCTTC.

This chain connects TRBV5-6 to TRBJ2-7; 7 bases fit TRBD2. The CDR3 contains 15 residues. The ends lost 4 bases at V and 1 base at J; junction bases unmatched: 8. The germline V gene has CDR1 SGHDT and CDR2 YYEEEE. The CDR3 bases are TGTGCCAGCAGCCCCAGACTAGCAGTTTCCTACGAGCAGTACTTC. It encodes CASSPRLAVSYEQYF.

The chain links TRBV7-2 to TRBJ2-7; D may be TRBD1 (6 bases). Germline CDR1 and CDR2: SGHTA and FQGNSA. This CDR3 comprises 13 residues. V was clipped by 2 bases and J by 5 bases, with 10 bases between them. CDR3 DNA sequence: TGTGCCAGCAGCTTACCCAACAGGGACGAGCAGTACTTC. Its protein product is CASSLPNRDEQYF. Drawing the rest from reference TRBV7-2 and TRBJ2-7, the complete variable domain is GAGVSQSPSNKVTEKGKDVELRCDPISGHTALYWYRQSLGQGLEFLIYFQGNSAPDKSGLPSDRFSAERTGGSVSTLTIQRTQQEDSAVYLCASSLPNRDEQYFGPGTRLTVT.

This clone was found a few times. The rearrangement uses TRBV7-2 and TRBJ2-5; D call uncertain. The V end lost 5 bases, the J end lost 5 bases, and 9 bases lay between the germline ends. The germline CDR1 and CDR2 sequences are SGHTA and FQGNSA. The CDR3 runs to 12 residues. In DNA form, the CDR3 reads TGTGCCAGCAGCGCTTTTCAGGAGACCCAGTACTTC. It yields the protein CASSAFQETQYF.

The V call is TRBV4-1, the J call TRBJ2-5; D uncertain. Per the germline V gene, CDR1 is MGHRA and CDR2 is YSYEKL. Trimming stripped 4 bases from V and 3 bases from J, with 9 bases between. The CDR3 covers 13 residues. CDR3 residues: CASSPPGEETQYF. The CDR3 nucleotides are TGCGCCAGCAGCCCCCCGGGTGAAGAGACCCAGTACTTC.

V and J are TRBV9 and TRBJ2-1; no clear D. The V end lost 3 bases, the J end lost 1 base, and 8 bases lay between the germline ends. CDR3 length: 14 residues. In germline, CDR1 is SGDLS, CDR2 YYNGEE. The CDR3 bases are TGTGCCAGCAGCGCGAGGAATTCCTACAATGAGCAGTTCTTC. Translation: CASSARNSYNEQFF.

This sequence joins TRBV14 and TRBJ1-2; 8 bases fit TRBD1. Per germline, CDR1 SGHDN and CDR2 FVKESK. Trimming cost V 9 bases and J 4 bases; bases outside gene matches: 13. CDR3 length equals 15 residues. CDR3 region: CARDFGYRGGYGYTF. The CDR3 DNA reads as TGTGCCAGGGATTTTGGATACAGGGGGGGCTATGGCTACACCTTC.

Concerning this clone: This CDR3 is also generated by other DNA sequences in the sample. The chain combines TRBV6-5 with TRBJ1-1; no definite D call. This CDR3 spans 13 amino acids. Looked up from germline, CDR1 is MNHEY and CDR2 is SVGAGI. The ends were cut back, 6 bases at V and 0 bases at J, with 8 bases in the middle. In DNA, the CDR3 is TGTGCCAGCAGCCCGACACTGAACACTGAAGCTTTCTTT. Translated: CASSPTLNTEAFF.

The chain is built from TRBV4-2 and TRBJ1-4, with D perhaps matching TRBD1 (5 bases). Looked up from germline, CDR1 is LGHNA and CDR2 is YNFKEQ. Trimming removed 0 bases from V and 8 bases from J, with 13 bases in between. The CDR3 length is 15 residues. The CDR3 reads CASSQEWAGKEKLFF. CDR3 bases: TGTGCCAGCAGCCAAGAGTGGGCAGGGAAAGAAAAACTGTTTTTT.

The rearrangement uses TRBV6-5 and TRBJ1-5, with D perhaps TRBD1 (6 bases). The CDR3 extends over 13 amino acids. V was shortened by 5 bases and J by 9 bases, with 14 bases between the two germline ends. CDR1 is MNHEY and CDR2 is SVGAGI in the germline V gene. Here the CDR3 reads CASSQSTGRPQHF. DNA for the CDR3: TGTGCCAGCAGTCAGTCCACAGGGCGGCCCCAGCATTTT.

This chain joins TRBV19 and TRBJ1-2; D might be TRBD1 (5 bases). V was clipped by 3 bases and J by 2 bases, with 13 bases between them. Per the germline V gene, CDR1 is LNHDA and CDR2 is SQIVND (reference sequence). This CDR3 is 15 amino acids long. CDR3 DNA: TGTGCCAGTAGTATGCCCCGACAGCACAACTATGGCTACACCTTC. Its protein is CASSMPRQHNYGYTF.

This clone turned up a few times. This chain connects TRBV19 to TRBJ1-5, with TRBD1 matching over 9 bases. This CDR3 has 17 residues. Germline V gene data show CDR1 as LNHDA and CDR2 as SQIVND (reference sequence). The trim removed 2 bases at V and 4 bases at J, leaving 9 bases unmatched. DNA for the CDR3: TGTGCCAGTAGTATACTTCCGGGACAGGGCAATAATCAGCCCCAGCATTTT. The encoded protein is CASSILPGQGNNQPQHF.

The rearrangement joins TRBV6-6 to TRBJ1-2; D is possibly TRBD1 (6 bases). The CDR3 length is 11 residues. V lost 2 bases, J lost 13 bases, and 11 bases lay in between. CDR1 is MNHNY and CDR2 is SVGAGI in the germline V gene (reference sequence). CDR3 in amino acids: CASSYIQGFTF. The DNA for the CDR3 is TGTGCCAGCAGTTACATACAGGGTTTCACCTTC.

The V gene is TRBV28, the J gene TRBJ1-1; a weak D match, TRBD1 (6 bases). Trimming removed 0 bases from V and 1 base from J, with 12 bases in between. The CDR3 length is 16 residues. The V gene's germline CDR1 is MDHEN and CDR2 SYDVKM. In nucleotides, the CDR3 is TGTGCCAGCAGTTTATGGCCGGAGACAGGGAACACTGAAGCTTTCTTT. Translation: CASSLWPETGNTEAFF.

The V gene is TRBV5-4, the J gene TRBJ2-4; 14 bases match TRBD2. Germline assignment: CDR1 SGHNT and CDR2 YYREEE (reference sequence). The CDR3 is made up of 18 amino acids. V lost 4 bases and J lost 0; bases outside the gene matches: 6. The CDR3 DNA follows: TGTGCCAGCAGCCCGGGACTAGCGGGAGTCGGAGCCAAAAACATTCAGTACTTC. Protein sequence: CASSPGLAGVGAKNIQYF.